Listed below are T cell receptor beta chains from one sample, sequenced in a study of cytomegalovirus exposure and HLA in healthy donors. Clones were sequenced by immunoSEQ multiplex PCR, and TCRdb holds only the in-frame ones, with some missing. The table shows 90,000 or so clones, with about 75% occurring only once. Material: PBMCs. The receptors originated from a man aged 30 to 39 in good health and CMV-seropositive. CDR3s include the opening cysteine and the closing phenylalanine or tryptophan. The order of the fields is V gene, clone size, D gene, J gene, CDR3 DNA, CDR3 protein. D genes are given only for firm matches. Clone sizes are given selectively: once, few, many, or a class where the clone is expanded.

V gene: TRBV11-2; clone size: few; D gene: -; J gene: TRBJ2-7; CDR3 DNA: TGTGCCAGCGCTTGGGCAGAGGGCAGGGAGCAGTACTTC; CDR3 protein: CASAWAEGREQYF
V gene: TRBV7-3; clone size: -; D gene: TRBD2; J gene: TRBJ2-1; CDR3 DNA: TGTGCCAGCAGCCAGGGACTAGCGGGGGAGAATGAGCAGTTCTTC; CDR3 protein: CASSQGLAGENEQFF
V gene: TRBV10-2; clone size: -; D gene: -; J gene: TRBJ1-6; CDR3 DNA: TGCGCCAGCAGTGGGACTTCCTATAATTCACCCCTCCACTTT; CDR3 protein: CASSGTSYNSPLHF
V gene: TRBV15; clone size: once; D gene: TRBD1; J gene: TRBJ1-1; CDR3 DNA: TGTGCCACCAGCAGAGGCCTACAGGGGCAAAACACTGAAGCTTTCTTT; CDR3 protein: CATSRGLQGQNTEAFF
V gene: TRBV6-1; clone size: -; D gene: TRBD2; J gene: TRBJ2-3; CDR3 DNA: TGTGCCAGCAGGGGCGGGGGGGCTAGAGTGCAGTATTTT; CDR3 protein: CASRGGGARVQYF
V gene: TRBV4-2; clone size: -; D gene: -; J gene: TRBJ2-7; CDR3 DNA: TGTGCCAGCAGCCAAGAGTATCTTACAGGTCTCACCTACGAGCAGTACTTC; CDR3 protein: CASSQEYLTGLTYEQYF
V gene: TRBV9; clone size: -; D gene: -; J gene: TRBJ2-2; CDR3 DNA: TGTGCCAGCAGACAACTAGCAGCCACCGGGGAGCTGTTTTTT; CDR3 protein: CASRQLAATGELFF
V gene: TRBV29-1; clone size: -; D gene: TRBD1; J gene: TRBJ1-2; CDR3 DNA: TGCAGCGTTGACGACTCAACAGGGGGCGCAGGCTATGGCTACACCTTC; CDR3 protein: CSVDDSTGGAGYGYTF
V gene: TRBV4-1; clone size: -; D gene: TRBD1; J gene: TRBJ1-2; CDR3 DNA: TGCGCCAGCAGCCGTTCCCTGGACAGGGGGCTTGGTGGCTACACCTTC; CDR3 protein: CASSRSLDRGLGGYTF
V gene: TRBV7-9; clone size: -; D gene: -; J gene: TRBJ1-1; CDR3 DNA: TGTGCCAGCAGCTTTGGGAGTGGAAGCACTGAAGCTTTCTTT; CDR3 protein: CASSFGSGSTEAFF
V gene: TRBV6-1; clone size: -; D gene: -; J gene: TRBJ2-1; CDR3 DNA: TGTGCCAGCAGTACCGAACTAGCTGTCTACAATGAGCAGTTCTTC; CDR3 protein: CASSTELAVYNEQFF
V gene: TRBV19; clone size: -; D gene: -; J gene: TRBJ1-4; CDR3 DNA: TGTGCCAGCACACAGGGATTTACTGAAAAACTGTTTTTT; CDR3 protein: CASTQGFTEKLFF
V gene: TRBV6-9; clone size: -; D gene: TRBD1; J gene: TRBJ1-5; CDR3 DNA: TGTGCCAGCAAGGGGACCGAAGCGCAGGGGGGCGATCAGCCCCAGCATTTT; CDR3 protein: CASKGTEAQGGDQPQHF
V gene: TRBV7-9; clone size: once; D gene: TRBD2; J gene: TRBJ2-7; CDR3 DNA: TGTGCCAGCAGCCCACATACCGGGACTAGCTCCAGGTACGAGCAGTACTTC; CDR3 protein: CASSPHTGTSSRYEQYF
V gene: TRBV10-3; clone size: once; D gene: -; J gene: TRBJ2-7; CDR3 DNA: TGTGCCATCAGTGAGCGAGTTGGGGGGTCCTACGAGCAGTACTTC; CDR3 protein: CAISERVGGSYEQYF
V gene: TRBV5-1; clone size: -; D gene: -; J gene: TRBJ1-5; CDR3 DNA: TGCGCCAGCAGCCCGGACACGAGTAGCAATCAGCCCCAGCATTTT; CDR3 protein: CASSPDTSSNQPQHF
V gene: TRBV30; clone size: -; D gene: -; J gene: TRBJ1-1; CDR3 DNA: TGTGCCTGGAGTTTTTATCTGGAGGCTTTCTTT; CDR3 protein: CAWSFYLEAFF
V gene: TRBV9; clone size: -; D gene: -; J gene: TRBJ2-1; CDR3 DNA: TGTGCCAGCAGCGTAGCCCCCGCAGGGGATGAGCAGTTCTTC; CDR3 protein: CASSVAPAGDEQFF
V gene: TRBV9; clone size: -; D gene: TRBD1; J gene: TRBJ2-7; CDR3 DNA: TGTGCCAGCAGCCCTTCGGACAGGGGAGGTTTACGCGAGCAGTACTTC; CDR3 protein: CASSPSDRGGLREQYF
V gene: TRBV7-2; clone size: -; D gene: -; J gene: TRBJ1-2; CDR3 DNA: TGTGCCACCTTGTCGGGGGTAGGCAGTAACTATGGCTACACCTTC; CDR3 protein: CATLSGVGSNYGYTF
V gene: TRBV9; clone size: -; D gene: TRBD2; J gene: TRBJ2-3; CDR3 DNA: TGTGCCAGCAGCGCAGGACTAGCGGGGAACACAGATACGCAGTATTTT; CDR3 protein: CASSAGLAGNTDTQYF
V gene: TRBV28; clone size: few; D gene: -; J gene: TRBJ1-1; CDR3 DNA: TGTGCCAGCAGCATAACAGGGACGGCTGAAGCTTTCTTT; CDR3 protein: CASSITGTAEAFF
V gene: TRBV27; clone size: -; D gene: -; J gene: TRBJ2-7; CDR3 DNA: TGTGCCAGCAGTGTCCAGGGCCAAGTCCCCTACGAGCAGTACTTC; CDR3 protein: CASSVQGQVPYEQYF
V gene: TRBV4-1; clone size: -; D gene: TRBD1; J gene: TRBJ2-1; CDR3 DNA: TGCGCCAGCAGTTGGACAGGGGTCGTTAACAATGAGCAGTTCTTC; CDR3 protein: CASSWTGVVNNEQFF
V gene: TRBV11-2; clone size: few; D gene: -; J gene: TRBJ1-6; CDR3 DNA: TGTGCCAGCAGCTCCGGACAGCTGAATAATTCACCCCTCCACTTT; CDR3 protein: CASSSGQLNNSPLHF
V gene: TRBV6-5; clone size: -; D gene: TRBD1; J gene: TRBJ1-1; CDR3 DNA: TGTGCCAGCAGTTACCAGGACAGGGTTTCCGAAGCTTTCTTT; CDR3 protein: CASSYQDRVSEAFF
V gene: TRBV30; clone size: -; D gene: -; J gene: TRBJ1-3; CDR3 DNA: TGTGCCTGGAGTGCGGGTTCTGGAAACACCATATATTTT; CDR3 protein: CAWSAGSGNTIYF
V gene: TRBV11-3; clone size: -; D gene: -; J gene: TRBJ2-3; CDR3 DNA: TGTGCCAGCAGCTTAGATACTTACAGTTCCACAGATACGCAGTATTTT; CDR3 protein: CASSLDTYSSTDTQYF
V gene: TRBV6-1; clone size: -; D gene: TRBD1; J gene: TRBJ1-5; CDR3 DNA: TGTGCCAGCAAGGGACAGGGAGGCAATCAGCCCCAGCATTTT; CDR3 protein: CASKGQGGNQPQHF
V gene: TRBV18; clone size: -; D gene: TRBD1; J gene: TRBJ1-5; CDR3 DNA: TGTGCCAGCTCACCACTTGCCGGGACAGGGAGTAATCAGCCCCAGCATTTT; CDR3 protein: CASSPLAGTGSNQPQHF
V gene: TRBV10-3; clone size: -; D gene: TRBD1; J gene: TRBJ1-4; CDR3 DNA: TGTGCCAGGGCCGGGACAGGTTCAACTAATGAAAAACTGTTTTTT; CDR3 protein: CARAGTGSTNEKLFF
V gene: TRBV19; clone size: -; D gene: -; J gene: TRBJ2-2; CDR3 DNA: TGTGCCAGTAGTAGGCGGGCTGTGGACACCGGGGAGCTGTTTTTT; CDR3 protein: CASSRRAVDTGELFF
V gene: TRBV25-1; clone size: -; D gene: -; J gene: TRBJ2-3; CDR3 DNA: TGTGCCAGCAGTGAATTCGGCAGGTTGGAAGCAGATACGCAGTATTTT; CDR3 protein: CASSEFGRLEADTQYF
V gene: TRBV7-3; clone size: -; D gene: TRBD1; J gene: TRBJ2-7; CDR3 DNA: TGTGCCAGCAGCCAGACAGGGGGAGCCTCCTACGAGCAGTACTTC; CDR3 protein: CASSQTGGASYEQYF
V gene: TRBV6-4; clone size: -; D gene: -; J gene: TRBJ1-5; CDR3 DNA: TGTGCCAGCAGCATAAACGGGGGTCAGCCCCAGCATTTT; CDR3 protein: CASSINGGQPQHF
V gene: TRBV18; clone size: -; D gene: -; J gene: TRBJ2-3; CDR3 DNA: TGTGCCAGCTCACCGGACAGACGCTCCACAGATACGCAGTATTTT; CDR3 protein: CASSPDRRSTDTQYF
V gene: TRBV19; clone size: few; D gene: -; J gene: TRBJ1-1; CDR3 DNA: TGTGCCAGCAAAATTAACACTGAAGCTTTCTTT; CDR3 protein: CASKINTEAFF
V gene: TRBV18; clone size: -; D gene: TRBD1; J gene: TRBJ1-1; CDR3 DNA: TGTGCCAGCTCACCACCTCGGGACAGAGTTGTGGTGGGTTTCTTT; CDR3 protein: CASSPPRDRVVVGFF
V gene: TRBV4-1; clone size: -; D gene: -; J gene: TRBJ2-2; CDR3 DNA: TGCGCCAGCAGCCCTCCCACGGGGACCGGGGAGCTGTTTTTT; CDR3 protein: CASSPPTGTGELFF
V gene: TRBV5-6; clone size: few; D gene: TRBD1; J gene: TRBJ1-3; CDR3 DNA: TGTGCCAGCAGCTTGGGCCTGACAGGGTCTGGAAACACCATATATTTT; CDR3 protein: CASSLGLTGSGNTIYF
V gene: TRBV19; clone size: -; D gene: TRBD1; J gene: TRBJ1-6; CDR3 DNA: TGTGCCAGTAGTAGTAGGACCCCGGGACAGGGGGAGTCACCCCTCCACTTT; CDR3 protein: CASSSRTPGQGESPLHF
V gene: TRBV14; clone size: -; D gene: TRBD1; J gene: TRBJ2-2; CDR3 DNA: TGTGCCAGCAGCCAAACAGGGGGCCTCAACACCGGGGAGCTGTTTTTT; CDR3 protein: CASSQTGGLNTGELFF
V gene: TRBV4-2; clone size: once; D gene: -; J gene: TRBJ1-5; CDR3 DNA: TGTGCCAGCAGCCAACAACAGGGTCAGCCCCAGCATTTT; CDR3 protein: CASSQQQGQPQHF
V gene: TRBV30; clone size: -; D gene: -; J gene: TRBJ1-5; CDR3 DNA: TGTGCCTGGAGTCTACCGTATAGCAATCAGCCCCAGCATTTT; CDR3 protein: CAWSLPYSNQPQHF
V gene: TRBV6-6; clone size: -; D gene: TRBD1; J gene: TRBJ1-3; CDR3 DNA: TGTGCCAGCAGGGCAGGGGGCGCTGGAAACACCATATATTTT; CDR3 protein: CASRAGGAGNTIYF
V gene: TRBV7-9; clone size: -; D gene: TRBD1; J gene: TRBJ1-3; CDR3 DNA: TGTGCCAGCAGCCGCCTAATACTACAGGGGAGGGGAAACACCATATATTTT; CDR3 protein: CASSRLILQGRGNTIYF
V gene: TRBV5-1; clone size: few; D gene: -; J gene: TRBJ1-2; CDR3 DNA: TGCGCCAGCAGCTTGGTCACAGCCAACTATGGCTACACCTTC; CDR3 protein: CASSLVTANYGYTF
V gene: TRBV2; clone size: -; D gene: TRBD1; J gene: TRBJ1-2; CDR3 DNA: TGTGCCGCCCGACAGGGAGAGAGGCATGGCTACACCTTC; CDR3 protein: CAARQGERHGYTF
V gene: TRBV7-2; clone size: -; D gene: -; J gene: TRBJ2-5; CDR3 DNA: TGTGCCAGCAGCTTATCCGGGTACCTCCAAGAGACCCAGTACTTC; CDR3 protein: CASSLSGYLQETQYF
V gene: TRBV5-6; clone size: -; D gene: TRBD1; J gene: TRBJ1-2; CDR3 DNA: TGTGCCAGCAGCTTTTGGGGGACAGGAGGCTACACCTTC; CDR3 protein: CASSFWGTGGYTF
V gene: TRBV29-1; clone size: -; D gene: TRBD1; J gene: TRBJ1-5; CDR3 DNA: TGCAGCGTGGCGACAGGGGTTGGGAATCAGCCCCAGCATTTT; CDR3 protein: CSVATGVGNQPQHF
V gene: TRBV6-4; clone size: -; D gene: -; J gene: TRBJ2-3; CDR3 DNA: TGTGCCAGCAGTGACTCAGGGGACTTAAGCACAGATACGCAGTATTTT; CDR3 protein: CASSDSGDLSTDTQYF
V gene: TRBV2; clone size: -; D gene: TRBD1; J gene: TRBJ2-7; CDR3 DNA: TGTGCCAGCAGTTCTGACAGGGGGTGGTACGAGCAGTACTTC; CDR3 protein: CASSSDRGWYEQYF
V gene: TRBV2; clone size: few; D gene: TRBD1; J gene: TRBJ1-2; CDR3 DNA: TGTGCCAGCAGTGATGGGGGGACAGGCTATGGCTACACCTTC; CDR3 protein: CASSDGGTGYGYTF
V gene: TRBV11-2; clone size: few; D gene: TRBD1; J gene: TRBJ1-1; CDR3 DNA: TGTGCCAGCAGCTCCCCGGCAGGGGGCCCTGAAGCTTTCTTT; CDR3 protein: CASSSPAGGPEAFF
V gene: TRBV16; clone size: -; D gene: TRBD1; J gene: TRBJ2-7; CDR3 DNA: TGTGCCAGCAGCCAATATATTAATCGGGGACAGCGCCACGAGCAGTACTTC; CDR3 protein: CASSQYINRGQRHEQYF
V gene: TRBV6-5; clone size: -; D gene: TRBD1; J gene: TRBJ1-1; CDR3 DNA: TGTGCCAGCAGTTCCCAGGGACAGAGTAACACTGAAGCTTTCTTT; CDR3 protein: CASSSQGQSNTEAFF